This entry describes one TCR beta chain. This CDR3 is built from 19 residues. CDR1 SGDLS and CDR2 YYNGEE come from the germline V gene. V lost 10 bases to trimming and J lost 0 bases; unmatched junction nucleotides: 22. The sample originates from a study of T cells in Graves' hyperthyroidism and ophthalmopathy. Researchers amplified the TCR beta CDR3 regions from RNA transcripts. A set of HTBI primers served as the primers for a first-round RT-PCR of the TCR CDR3. TCRdb itself ran the multiplex PCR reads through MiXCR, one entry per CDR3 protein. The sample has hundreds of thousands of distinct CDR3 sequences; 15% to 20% are singletons.

The J gene is TRBJ2-5, the V gene TRBV9, with 9 bases matching TRBD2. The source is a woman aged 45 to 65 with Graves' hyperthyroidism that later progressed to Graves' ophthalmopathy. The sequenced sample consisted of blood. CDR3 loop: CASGKGGGADLGYQETQYF. The CDR3 DNA follows: TGTGCCTCCGGGAAGGGCGGGGGGGCCGATTTGGGGTACCAAGAGACCCAGTACTTC.